The clone carrying this TCR beta chain was picked up one time. Its antigen is as yet unknown. One base away lies a much larger clone, so this may be a sequencing read error. The CDR3 totals 14 residues. CDR1 is SEHNR and CDR2 is FQNEAQ in the germline V gene (reference sequence). V lost 2 bases and J lost 4; bases outside the gene matches: 2. The sample originates from a study of T cell repertoires in cytomegalovirus infection. Study summary: Selection of CMV epitopes for the study included recently identified HLA-C-restricted and well-studied HLA-B-restricted ones. From public TCR beta signatures came an indication of both CMV infection and matching HLA type.

TCRdb redid the calling of the reads with MiXCR, one entry per CDR3 protein. The sample lists approximately 600,000 distinct CDR3 sequences; 40% were seen once. Points from the study as a whole: Carriers of CMV plus the relevant HLA were identified by cumulative public TCR beta family frequency.

The specimen was cultured PBMCs, collected from culture after CMV antigen stimulation. This TCR derives from a human donor in good health (CMV status not recorded). Some clones in this sample may be carry-over from other donors' samples. The chain has TRBV7-9 and TRBJ2-5; 9 bases are shared with TRBD1. Here the CDR3 reads CASSLHRGRETQYF. In DNA form, the CDR3 reads TGTGCCAGCAGCTTACACAGGGGGCGAGAGACCCAGTACTTC.